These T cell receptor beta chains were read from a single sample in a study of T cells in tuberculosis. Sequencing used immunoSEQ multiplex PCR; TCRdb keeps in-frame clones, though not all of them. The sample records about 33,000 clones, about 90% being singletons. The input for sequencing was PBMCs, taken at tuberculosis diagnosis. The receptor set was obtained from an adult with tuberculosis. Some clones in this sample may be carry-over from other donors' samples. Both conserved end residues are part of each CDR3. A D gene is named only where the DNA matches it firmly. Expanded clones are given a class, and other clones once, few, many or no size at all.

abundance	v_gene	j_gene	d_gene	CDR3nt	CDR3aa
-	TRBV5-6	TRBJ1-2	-	TGTGCCAGCAGCAGCGTGGGTGGGAACTATGGCTACACCTTC	CASSSVGGNYGYTF
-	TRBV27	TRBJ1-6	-	TGTGCCAGCAGTTTAACGCCGGGTAACTATAATTCACCCCTCCACTTT	CASSLTPGNYNSPLHF
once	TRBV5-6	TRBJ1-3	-	TGTGCCAGCAGCTCGCTTGGGGCCCTTTTCTCTGGAAACACCATATATTTT	CASSSLGALFSGNTIYF
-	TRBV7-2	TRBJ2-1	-	TGTGCCAGCAGCTTAGTTGGCCACAGGGAGAATGAGCAGTTCTTC	CASSLVGHRENEQFF
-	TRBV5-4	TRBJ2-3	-	TGTGCCAGCAGCTTTAGGACACAAAGCACAGATACGCAGTATTTT	CASSFRTQSTDTQYF
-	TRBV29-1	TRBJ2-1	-	TGCAGCGTTGTTTCGGCTAGCCTAGTCGGGTACAATGAGCAGTTCTTC	CSVVSASLVGYNEQFF
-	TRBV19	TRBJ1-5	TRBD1	TGTGCCAGTACCGAGACAGGGGCCACTCAGCCCCAGCATTTT	CASTETGATQPQHF
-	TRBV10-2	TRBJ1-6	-	TGCGCCAGCAGTGAGTCGACTCTCGGGGGAACATCTTCACCCCTCCACTTT	CASSESTLGGTSSPLHF
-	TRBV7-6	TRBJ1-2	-	TGTGCCAGCAGCTTAGCGCGAGGGTCGGATGGCTACACCTTC	CASSLARGSDGYTF
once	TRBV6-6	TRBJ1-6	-	TGTGCCAGCAGATCCCGCGGGCTAAATTCACCCCTCCACTTT	CASRSRGLNSPLHF
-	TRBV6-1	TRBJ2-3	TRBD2	TGTGCCAGCACCGAGGGAGCGGGGGGGCCATATACGCAGTATTTT	CASTEGAGGPYTQYF
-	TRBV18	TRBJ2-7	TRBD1	TGTGCCAGCGCGTCCGGGACAGGGGGCTTGGAGCAGTACTTC	CASASGTGGLEQYF
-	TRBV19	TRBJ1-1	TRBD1	TGTGCCAGTAGCCCAGGGGGCATTGCGAACACTGAAGCTTTCTTT	CASSPGGIANTEAFF
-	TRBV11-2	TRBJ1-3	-	TGTGCCAGCAGCTTAGTGGGGGGCTCTGGAAACACCATATATTTT	CASSLVGGSGNTIYF
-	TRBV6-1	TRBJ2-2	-	TGTGCCAGCGGTCGGTCTAGACAGCCCACCGGGGAGCTGTTTTTT	CASGRSRQPTGELFF